These 11 T cell receptor beta chains share one sample of origin, sequenced in a study of blood T cell repertoires in COVID-19. Sequencing used immunoSEQ multiplex PCR; TCRdb keeps in-frame clones, though not all of them. This table has under 95,000 clones, 79% appearing once. The specimen sequenced was peripheral blood. The origin of the receptors is a man aged 70-80 years with acute or convalescent COVID-19.

The chain links TRBV28 to TRBJ2-1, with D maybe TRBD2 (5 bases). V was clipped by 5 bases and J by 1 base, with 15 bases between them. Germline V gives CDR1 MDHEN, CDR2 SYDVKM. The CDR3 spans 16 residues. CDR3 amino acids: CASSTGSGWSYNEQFF. CDR3 DNA sequence: TGTGCCAGCAGTACGGGATCGGGGTGGTCCTACAATGAGCAGTTCTTC.

This clone was counted once. This sequence joins TRBV2 and TRBJ2-1, with TRBD2 matching 9 bases. In germline, CDR1 is SNHLY, CDR2 FYNNEI. Germline trimming cut 7 bases from V and 7 bases from J; bases unmatched to any gene: 8. CDR3 length: 14 residues. CDR3 nucleotides: TGTGCCAGCAAGACTGCGGGAGGGATTAATGAGCAGTTCTTC. Its protein is CASKTAGGINEQFF.

CDR3 loop: CASSPISPIGGNNEQFF. The CDR3 DNA reads as TGTGCCAGCTCACCGATCTCACCCATCGGGGGGAACAATGAGCAGTTCTTC. The chain recombines TRBV18 with TRBJ2-1, with 7 nucleotides matching TRBD2. Germline assignment: CDR1 KGHSH and CDR2 LQKENI. The length of the CDR3 is 17 residues. After removal of 3 bases from V and 5 bases from J, the junction contained 13 bases not matched to a gene.

This clone was detected a few times. For the CDR3, the DNA is TGTGCCAGTAAGGGACTAGCGGGTAATGAGCAGTTCTTC. It yields the protein CASKGLAGNEQFF. This chain connects TRBV19 to TRBJ2-1; TRBD2 agrees at 12 bases. The CDR3 spans 13 residues. The germline CDR1 and CDR2 sequences are LNHDA and SQIVND (reference sequence). Unmatched junction bases numbered 2, after V lost 7 bases and J lost 7 bases.

The chain employs TRBV29-1 and TRBJ1-5; tentative D call: TRBD1 (6 bases). Looked up from germline, CDR1 is SQVTM and CDR2 is ANQGSEA. The CDR3 length is 13 residues. The V end was cut by 5 bases, the J end by 4 bases, with 12 bases between. In nucleotides, the CDR3 is TGCAGCGTTATCCTACAGGGAAATCAGCCCCAGCATTTT. It specifies CSVILQGNQPQHF.

Worth noting for this clone: Germline and junction disagree at one end, which may indicate a read error. The chain is built from TRBV6-1 and TRBJ2-4; D gene ambiguous. CDR3 length: 14 amino acids. CDR1 is MNHNS, CDR2 SASEGT, per germline. This chain's CDR3 is CASSDRQAISASHF. In nucleotides, the CDR3 is TGTGCCAGCAGTGATAGACAAGCTATTTCCGCCAGCCACTTC.

This clone was observed once. The genes are TRBV12-3 or TRBV12-4 and TRBJ2-2; a possible D gene is TRBD1 (5 bases). V gave up 10 bases and J gave up 8 bases, with 17 bases separating them. The CDR3 spans 13 residues. The CDR3 region is CAISYRSAGELFF. CDR3 nucleotide sequence: TGTGCCATTTCCTACAGGAGTGCGGGGGAGCTGTTTTTT.

V is TRBV2 and J is TRBJ1-2; TRBD1 aligns across 8 bases. Germline CDR1 and CDR2: SNHLY and FYNNEI. The CDR3 runs to 14 residues. J was trimmed by 7 bases and V by 6 bases; bases with no gene match: 10. The CDR3 loop is CASSTTGAHGGYTF. The CDR3 DNA reads as TGTGCCAGCAGCACGACAGGGGCCCACGGTGGCTACACCTTC.

The chain uses TRBV3-1 (or the pseudogene TRBV3-2) and TRBJ2-7; D is unclear. Deletions cut 2 bases from V and 2 bases from J, with 7 bases between. The CDR3 covers 13 residues. The germline V gene has CDR1 LGHDT and CDR2 YNNKEL (reference sequence). CDR3 nucleotides: TGTGCCAGCAGCCAACGTAGCCCCTACGAGCAGTACTTC. Protein: CASSQRSPYEQYF.

This clone was observed a few times. CDR3 sequence reads: CASSLAGELYGYTF. CDR3 in DNA: TGTGCCAGCAGCTTGGCAGGGGAGCTCTATGGCTACACCTTC. The gene calls are TRBV5-4 and TRBJ1-2, with D maybe TRBD1 (6 bases). Deletions cut 0 bases from V and 4 bases from J, with 10 bases between. Germline CDR1 SGHNT, CDR2 YYREEE (reference sequence). The CDR3 runs 14 residues.

This chain connects TRBV6-5 to TRBJ1-2; D not resolved. The V gene's germline CDR1 is MNHEY and CDR2 SVGAGI. Trimming stripped 2 bases from V and 3 bases from J, with 16 bases between. The length of the CDR3 is 16 residues. CDR3 sequence (DNA): TGTGCCAGCAGTTACGCGGGTGGCGTTGACTACTATGGCTACACCTTC. The encoded protein is CASSYAGGVDYYGYTF.